This TCR beta chain derives from a study of blood T cell repertoires in COVID-19. Method: immunoSEQ multiplex PCR; TCRdb's copy keeps in-frame clones and lacks some. The sample has about 74,000 clones, 80% to 90% seen once. The junction had 5 bases not matched to a gene; V was cut back by 3 bases and J by 0 bases. CDR1 is LNHDA and CDR2 is SQIVND in the germline V gene (reference sequence). This CDR3 is built from 16 residues. The genes are TRBV19 and TRBJ1-3, with TRBD1 matching over 7 bases. The receptor comes from a woman older than 75 with active or convalescent COVID-19. Sequences were obtained from peripheral blood. This chain's CDR3 is CASSIGQAFSGNTIYF. DNA of the CDR3: TGTGCCAGTAGTATCGGACAGGCCTTCTCTGGAAACACCATATATTTT.